The 30 T cell receptor beta chains given below trace back to one sample, sequenced in a study of molecular identifiers for immune sequencing clone quantification. Each CDR3 protein gets one entry after TCRdb re-called the PCR reads with MiXCR. The sample holds some 650,000 distinct CDR3 sequences, just under 20% seen once. Sequencing was carried out using naive CD8+ T cells from blood, with Jurkat cell RNA spiked in. The subset is: FACS-sorted CD8+CD4-CCR7+CD45RA+ naive T cells. The receptors derive from a human donor in good health. Some libraries in this study had Jurkat cell RNA spiked in.

The chain employs TRBV5-8 and TRBJ1-1; the D is unclear. This CDR3 is built from 16 residues. Germline CDR1 is SGHTS and CDR2 is YDEGEE. Trimming took 5 bases from V and 0 from J, leaving 17 bases between them. CDR3 coding DNA: TGTGCCAGCAGTCGTCCTGCCGGCGGGGTGAACACTGAAGCTTTCTTT. It specifies CASSRPAGGVNTEAFF.

This sequence joins TRBV10-2 and TRBJ2-1; TRBD1 agrees at 9 bases. Germline V gene lookup returns CDR1 WSHSY and CDR2 SAAADI. CDR3 size: 15 residues. V dropped 4 bases and J dropped 9; count of bases not matched to a gene: 10. DNA of the CDR3: TGCGCCAGCAGTGGGCCCGGGACAGGGAATCGTGAGCAGTTCTTC. This codes for CASSGPGTGNREQFF.

There are many counts of this clonotype. The chain couples TRBV29-1 to TRBJ2-3; D remains unclear. V lost 2 bases and J lost 0, with 9 bases in between. Germline V CDR1 and CDR2: SQVTM, ANQGSEA. The CDR3 sequence is 14 residues long. The CDR3 sequence: CSVEPPRSTDTQYF. Written as DNA, the CDR3 is TGCAGCGTTGAACCCCCCCGTAGCACAGATACGCAGTATTTT.

A word on this clonotype: A read error may explain this, as a much larger clone is one base away. The J gene is TRBJ2-5, the V gene TRBV12-3 or TRBV12-4; TRBD2 aligns across 7 bases. V was clipped by 4 bases and J by 7 bases; unmatched bases: 9. This CDR3 has 14 residues. The CDR3 DNA is TGTGCCAGCAGTTCAATAGCGTCGGGGGGGACCCAGTACTTC. It yields the protein CASSSIASGGTQYF.

This clonotype was seen ten or more times. The chain carries TRBV28 and TRBJ2-2, with 7 bases matching TRBD1. Losses at the gene ends were 7 bases for V and 6 bases for J; bases not matched to a gene: 8. The CDR3 runs 14 residues. Germline CDR1 MDHEN, CDR2 SYDVKM. Here the CDR3 DNA reads TGTGCCAGCAAGTCAGGAACAGGGGCCGGGGAGCTGTTTTTT. It is translated as CASKSGTGAGELFF.

This clonotype was counted at least ten times. The chain is built from TRBV19 and TRBJ2-3; weak D call: TRBD1 (6 bases). The CDR3 is 20 residues long. V was clipped by 2 bases and J by 1 base, with 25 bases between them. Per germline, CDR1 LNHDA and CDR2 SQIVND (reference sequence). The CDR3 DNA reads TGTGCCAGTAGTATATTGGGGGACATAAAAAGTGCTCGTCGCACAGATACGCAGTATTTT. This sequence encodes CASSILGDIKSARRTDTQYF.

The chain joins TRBV4-1 to TRBJ2-7, with 8 bases lining up with TRBD2. This CDR3 comprises 14 residues. Germline V lookup: CDR1 MGHRA, CDR2 YSYEKL. V lost 4 bases, J lost 2 bases, and 4 bases stayed unmatched. The CDR3 here is CASSLKTSAYEQYF. The CDR3 bases are TGCGCCAGCAGCCTAAAGACTAGCGCCTACGAGCAGTACTTC.

A note on this clonotype: Just one base apart from a much larger clone, this may be a read error. This sequence joins TRBV27 and TRBJ1-1; 7 bases are shared with TRBD1. Unmatched junction bases numbered 8, after V lost 6 bases and J lost 7 bases. The CDR3 loop spans 13 amino acids. Germline V gene sequence: CDR1 MNHEY, CDR2 SMNVEV (reference sequence). The chain's CDR3 is CASRETGDHEAFF. For the CDR3, the DNA is TGTGCCAGCAGGGAAACAGGGGATCATGAAGCTTTCTTT.

The table lists this clonotype with many counts. This sequence joins TRBV6-6 and TRBJ1-1; no clear D. Looked up from germline, CDR1 is MNHNY and CDR2 is SVGAGI (reference sequence). The CDR3 sequence is 13 residues long. V shed 8 bases and J shed 8 bases, with 18 bases lying between them. CDR3 protein: CASGELTSPEAFF. The CDR3 nucleotides are TGTGCCAGCGGGGAGTTAACCTCACCGGAAGCTTTCTTT.

As to this clonotype: This may stem from a read error, because a much larger clone lies one nucleotide away. The chain uses TRBV25-1 and TRBJ1-1; TRBD1 matches 8 bases. Germline lookup yields CDR1 MGHDK and CDR2 SYGVNS. CDR3 length equals 13 residues. DNA of the CDR3: TGTGCCAGCATCGGGACAGGCTACACTGAAGCTTCCTTT. Amino acids: CASIGTGYTEASF.

This clonotype was detected many times. V gene TRBV7-2 combines with J gene TRBJ2-6; D unresolved. V gave up 1 base and J gave up 1 base, with 17 bases separating them. The CDR3 contains 19 residues. Germline-derived CDR1 and CDR2 are SGHTA and FQGNSA. The CDR3 loop is CASSLVRLLFQSGANVLTF. The DNA for the CDR3 is TGTGCCAGCAGCTTAGTTCGGCTCCTGTTTCAGTCTGGGGCCAACGTCCTGACTTTC.

This clonotype appeared a few times. This rearrangement joins TRBV30 to TRBJ2-7, with 8 bases that match TRBD1. Trimming cost V 5 bases and J 4 bases; bases outside gene matches: 10. This CDR3 contains 14 residues. From germline, CDR1 is GTSNPN and CDR2 SVGIG (reference sequence). The CDR3 loop reads CAWSDRVFEYEQYF. Here the CDR3 DNA reads TGTGCCTGGTCGGACAGGGTCTTTGAGTACGAGCAGTACTTC.

This clonotype has a count of ten or more. This chain connects TRBV20-1 to TRBJ2-7; 7 nucleotides match TRBD1. V trimming: 6 bases; J trimming: 1 base; junction bases outside the gene matches: 3. Looked up from germline, CDR1 is DFQATT and CDR2 is SNEGSKA (reference sequence). There are 12 residues in the CDR3. The CDR3 DNA follows: TGCAGTGCGGAGACAGGGTCCTACGAGCAGTACTTC. Protein sequence: CSAETGSYEQYF.

The sample holds many counts of this clonotype. V and J are TRBV3-1 and TRBJ2-2; possible D gene TRBD1, 6 bases. Germline V gene data show CDR1 as LGHDT and CDR2 as YNNKEL (reference sequence). Trimming cost V 7 bases and J 4 bases, with 16 bases left between them. This CDR3 comprises 15 residues. The CDR3 sequence is CASTTDRPFTGELFF. The DNA for the CDR3 is TGTGCCAGCACCACCGACAGGCCCTTCACCGGGGAGCTGTTTTTT. Using reference TRBV3-1 and TRBJ2-2 for the parts outside the CDR3, the full variable domain is DTAVSQTPKYLVTQMGNDKSIKCEQNLGHDTMYWYKQDSKKFLKIMFSYNNKELIINETVPNRFSPKSPDKAHLNLHINSLELGDSAVYFCASTTDRPFTGELFFGEGSRLTVL.

Points on this clonotype: Given a much more abundant clone one base away, this may be a read error. The V gene is TRBV19, the J gene TRBJ2-5; 10 positions agree with TRBD2. This CDR3 has 16 amino acids. Germline V gives CDR1 LNHDA, CDR2 SQIVND (reference sequence). Germline trimming cut 5 bases from V and 4 bases from J; bases unmatched to any gene: 10. This CDR3 reads CASSSPAGGPPETQYF. DNA for the CDR3: TGTGCCAGTAGTTCTCCAGCGGGAGGGCCTCCAGAGACCCAGTACTTC.

In regard to this clonotype: This may be a read error: a much more frequent sequence differs by one nucleotide. The J gene is TRBJ2-1, the V gene TRBV14; 7 nucleotides align to TRBD1. The CDR3 spans 14 residues. Losses at the gene ends were 3 bases for V and 8 bases for J; bases not matched to a gene: 7. Germline lookup yields CDR1 SGHDN and CDR2 FVKESK. The CDR3 DNA reads TGTGCCAGCAGCCACTCGACAGGGTCGGATGAGCAGTTCTTC. Translating gives CASSHSTGSDEQFF.

This clonotype occurred once. A read error may be the cause here, since a much bigger clone is one base away. V gene TRBV15 combines with J gene TRBJ2-7; maybe TRBD2 (5 bases). The CDR3 spans 14 residues. CDR1 LNHNV and CDR2 YYDKDF come from the germline V gene (reference sequence). V was shortened by 1 base and J by 2 bases, with 9 bases between the two germline ends. CDR3 bases: TGTGCCACCAGCAGAGTGGGGAGCCCCTACGAGCAGTACTTC. Amino acids: CATSRVGSPYEQYF.

This clonotype has ten or more counts. The J gene is TRBJ1-5, the V gene TRBV27, with a possible D match to TRBD1 (6 bases). Germline V gene lookup returns CDR1 MNHEY and CDR2 SMNVEV (reference sequence). Trimming left V 4 bases short and J 6 bases short, with 16 bases between. CDR3 size: 15 residues. The CDR3 reads CASSYSAGASQPQHF. CDR3 nucleotide sequence: TGTGCCAGCAGTTATTCTGCAGGGGCGAGTCAGCCCCAGCATTTT.

This clonotype has at least ten counts. The J gene is TRBJ2-7, the V gene TRBV6-5, with 7 bases that match TRBD1. The germline CDR1 and CDR2 sequences are MNHEY and SVGAGI. The V and J ends lost 5 bases and 5 bases, in that order; junction bases with no gene match: 6. The CDR3 consists of 13 residues. In DNA form, the CDR3 reads TGTGCCAGCAGTCCCGACAGGGACAACGAGCAGTACTTC. Translated, it gives CASSPDRDNEQYF.

Ten or more counts support this clonotype. The rearrangement uses TRBV7-2 and TRBJ1-4; no clear D. The CDR3 consists of 16 residues. Per germline, CDR1 SGHTA and CDR2 FQGNSA. The ends were cut back, 1 base at V and 0 bases at J, with 9 bases in the middle. The CDR3 sequence is CASSLEARTTNEKLFF. The CDR3 DNA reads TGTGCCAGCAGCTTAGAAGCCAGAACAACTAATGAAAAACTGTTTTTT.

The chain employs TRBV5-6 and TRBJ1-2; D is unresolved. The V and J ends lost 5 bases and 8 bases respectively, with 16 bases between them. The CDR3 runs to 13 residues. In germline, CDR1 is SGHDT, CDR2 YYEEEE. Written as DNA, the CDR3 is TGTGCCAGCAGTTTTGAGACTTCTTGGGGCTACACCTTC. Protein: CASSFETSWGYTF.

This clonotype has more than one count but fewer than ten. The rearrangement joins TRBV6-1 to TRBJ2-2; TRBD1 matches at 9 bases. Looked up from germline, CDR1 is MNHNS and CDR2 is SASEGT. The CDR3 totals 17 residues. The V and J ends lost 2 bases and 4 bases, in that order; junction bases with no gene match: 8. The chain's CDR3 is CASSENTGTGFTGELFF. In DNA, the CDR3 is TGTGCCAGCAGTGAAAACACCGGGACAGGGTTCACCGGGGAGCTGTTTTTT.

A remark on this clonotype: A much larger clone is a single base away; this may be a read error. This likely comes from a read error, as the CDR3 has no conserved phenylalanine or tryptophan at its end. V usage is TRBV10-2 and J usage is TRBJ2-3, with 8 bases that match TRBD2. CDR1 and CDR2 from the germline V gene are WSHSY and SAAADI. This CDR3 region has 15 residues. With 0 bases clipped from V and 1 base from J, the junction kept 0 bases outside the gene matches. CDR3 sequence: CASSESTSGTDTQYL. As DNA, the CDR3 is TGCGCCAGCAGTGAGTCGACTAGCGGCACAGATACGCAGTATCTT.

This clonotype has ten or more counts. The J gene is TRBJ2-7, the V gene TRBV11-3, with 10 bases matching TRBD1. Germline V gives CDR1 SGHNT, CDR2 YENEEA. This CDR3 region has 21 residues. V lost 0 bases to trimming and J lost 5 bases; unmatched junction nucleotides: 22. The CDR3 spells CASSLEIALGQGVFVRDEQYF. For the CDR3, the DNA is TGTGCCAGCAGCTTAGAAATTGCTCTTGGACAGGGGGTCTTCGTTCGGGACGAGCAGTACTTC.

Only a few counts were recorded for this clonotype. Since a much larger clone is just one base distant, this may be a read error. A read error is likely, as this CDR3 ends without the conserved phenylalanine or tryptophan. This chain joins TRBV12-3 or TRBV12-4 and TRBJ2-3; the D gene is possibly TRBD1 (6 bases). Trimming shortened V by 7 bases and J by 6 bases, and 14 bases separated the two germline ends. This CDR3 spans 13 amino acids. The DNA for the CDR3 is TGTGCCAGCACCATACCAGGGGTTGATACGCAGTATTCT. As protein: CASTIPGVDTQYS.

In its sample, this clonotype was seen a few times. V gene TRBV9 combines with J gene TRBJ2-2; D may correspond to TRBD1 or TRBD2 (5 bases each). Germline values: CDR1 SGDLS, CDR2 YYNGEE. This CDR3 comprises 16 residues. V shed 3 bases and J shed 0 bases, with 12 bases lying between them. The CDR3 DNA follows: TGTGCCAGCAGCGAGGGGAGCGGCACGAACACCGGGGAGCTGTTTTTT. Its protein product is CASSEGSGTNTGELFF.

This clonotype was picked up many times. The rearrangement joins TRBV4-1 to TRBJ2-7, with D uncertain. Germline V gives CDR1 MGHRA, CDR2 YSYEKL. V gave up 0 bases and J gave up 0 bases, with 12 bases separating them. The CDR3 contains 16 residues. The CDR3 DNA reads TGCGCCAGCAGCCAAGAAGCACCTCCGAGCTCCTACGAGCAGTACTTC. Its translation: CASSQEAPPSSYEQYF.

This clonotype was seen ten or more times. This chain links TRBV7-2 with TRBJ2-7; 12 bases are a match to TRBD2. CDR3 length: 15 residues. V lost 1 base, J lost 5 bases, and 3 bases stayed unmatched. In germline, CDR1 is SGHTA, CDR2 FQGNSA. The CDR3 loop reads CASSLGLAGVDEQYF. CDR3 in DNA: TGTGCCAGCAGCTTAGGACTAGCGGGAGTGGACGAGCAGTACTTC.

On this clonotype itself: An end of the junction does not agree with germline; a read error may underlie this. The chain recombines TRBV12-3 or TRBV12-4 with TRBJ1-2; 8 bases align to TRBD1. The CDR3 has 13 amino acids. CDR3 amino acids: CAGRLGTGHGYTF. CDR3 in DNA: TGTGCCGGCAGGTTAGGGACAGGTCATGGCTACACCTTC.

This clonotype has at least ten counts. V and J are TRBV4-3 and TRBJ1-4, with no clear D. The V gene's germline CDR1 is LGHNA and CDR2 YSLEER. V lost 1 base, J lost 4 bases, and 16 bases lay in between. The CDR3 length is 17 residues. In DNA, the CDR3 is TGCGCCAGCAGCCAAGTCAAAGACGGCCGGGATAATGAAAAACTGTTTTTT. Translating gives CASSQVKDGRDNEKLFF.